The sequence of this TCR beta chain was determined in a study of PD-1 blockade in classical Hodgkin lymphoma. Per germline, CDR1 WSHSY and CDR2 SAAADI. V lost 4 bases, J lost 2 bases, and 12 bases lay in between. This CDR3 contains 14 residues. Study-wide points: Reported findings placed baseline TCR diversity lower in newly diagnosed patients (compared with healthy donors).

This table comes from immunoSEQ multiplex PCR, and its TCRdb copy is limited to in-frame clones, with some not included. The sample includes about 39,000 clones, about 80% of them seen just once. Time point defined: cycle 4 day 1 (C4D1), after less than 7 weeks of nivolumab. Each patient experienced a relapse that followed autologous stem cell transplantation, and brentuximab vedotin exposure varied. On this clone itself: The antigen is undetermined.

The material sequenced was peripheral blood mononuclear cells (PBMCs), taken before the fourth cycle of nivolumab. The origin of this receptor is a human donor with classical Hodgkin lymphoma. The genes are TRBV10-2 and TRBJ2-7, with D uncertain. The CDR3 nucleotides are TGCGCCAGCAGTGGCCGGTCCGCCGCCTACGAGCAGTACTTC. Protein product: CASSGRSAAYEQYF.